This T cell receptor (beta chain) was captured in a study of cytomegalovirus exposure and HLA in healthy donors. Regarding the study as a whole: Productive rates of about 90% or about 30% were seen for most TCR beta V segments in an earlier analysis.

The PCR used 60 Vbeta and 13 Jbeta primers. In the original analysis: Per a later analysis, the number of unique TCR beta chains was roughly 80 million, of which about 11 million were shared. The method was immunoSEQ multiplex PCR; TCRdb's version includes in-frame clones alone and lacks a portion of them. V, J and clone size were drawn from that table, and D and trimming were deduced from the DNA. Among about 55,000 clones listed, 82% were seen once. The sample holds one count of this clone. Its antigen is not known. Sequences were obtained from PBMCs. This clonotype was sampled from a man aged 25-40 years in good health and CMV-seronegative.

This CDR3 is CAWSIRGLNSYNEQFF. DNA of the CDR3: TGTGCCTGGAGTATTAGGGGTTTAAACTCCTACAATGAGCAGTTCTTC. The V and J genes are TRBV30 and TRBJ2-1, with D possibly TRBD1 on 5 matching bases. V lost 2 bases, J lost 0 bases, and 14 bases lay in between. Germline lookup yields CDR1 GTSNPN and CDR2 SVGIG (reference sequence). The CDR3 runs 16 residues.